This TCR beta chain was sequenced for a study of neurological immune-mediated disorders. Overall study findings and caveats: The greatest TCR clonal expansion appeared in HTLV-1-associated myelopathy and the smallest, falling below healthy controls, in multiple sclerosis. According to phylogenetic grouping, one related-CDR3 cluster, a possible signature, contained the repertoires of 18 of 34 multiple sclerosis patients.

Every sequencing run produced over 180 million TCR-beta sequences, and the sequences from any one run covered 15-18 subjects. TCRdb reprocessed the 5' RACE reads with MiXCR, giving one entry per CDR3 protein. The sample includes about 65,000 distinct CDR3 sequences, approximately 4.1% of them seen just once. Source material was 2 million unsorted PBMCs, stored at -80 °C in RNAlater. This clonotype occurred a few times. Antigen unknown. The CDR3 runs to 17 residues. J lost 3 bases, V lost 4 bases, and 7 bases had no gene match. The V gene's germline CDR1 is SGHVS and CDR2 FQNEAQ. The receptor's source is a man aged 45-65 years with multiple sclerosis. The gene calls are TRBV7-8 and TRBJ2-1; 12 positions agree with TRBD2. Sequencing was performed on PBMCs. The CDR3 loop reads CASSSKTSGGLYNEQFF. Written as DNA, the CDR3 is TGTGCCAGCAGCTCAAAGACTAGCGGGGGCCTCTACAATGAGCAGTTCTTC. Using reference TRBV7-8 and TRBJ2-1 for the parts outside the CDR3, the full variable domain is GAGVSQSPRYKVAKRGQDVALRCDPISGHVSLFWYQQALGQGPEFLTYFQNEAQLDKSGLPSDRFFAERPEGSVSTLKIQRTQQEDSAVYLCASSSKTSGGLYNEQFFGPGTRLTVL.